The following is a TCR beta chain sequence with its context. Samples each had at least 5.5 micrograms of total RNA extracted. Alongside a J-beta primer mix, a sample-barcoded 5' primer served in a second PCR lasting about 7 to 12 cycles. TCRdb passed the 5' RACE reads through MiXCR, listing each CDR3 protein once. The top ten clones hold 10% to 15% of a sample with fewer than 900,000 distinct CDR3 sequences, under 40% of them seen once. This specimen belongs to a study of blood T cells in healthy people across ages. The CDR3 covers 14 residues. V gave up 6 bases and J gave up 2 bases, with 10 bases separating them. CDR1 is SNHLY and CDR2 is FYNNEI in the germline V gene.

The chain is built from TRBV2 and TRBJ2-2, with D perhaps assigned TRBD1 or TRBD2 (5 bases each). The TCR originated in a man younger than 35 in good health. Specimen: blood. CDR3 protein: CASRRGENTGELFF. CDR3 DNA sequence: TGTGCCAGCAGACGGGGCGAAAACACCGGGGAGCTGTTTTTT.